This T cell receptor beta chain emerged from a study of blood T cell repertoires in COVID-19. Assay: immunoSEQ multiplex PCR; the TCRdb copy retains only in-frame clones and omits some. The table records around 200,000 clones, about nine tenths of them present only once. The cohort comprised adults aged roughly 18 to 95 years residing in about two dozen US areas. Trimming shortened V by 6 bases and J by 6 bases, and 18 bases separated the two germline ends. CDR3 length: 14 amino acids. The V gene's germline CDR1 is MNHEY and CDR2 SVGEGT. This chain links TRBV6-2 or TRBV6-3 with TRBJ2-7, with TRBD2 as a possible D gene (6 bases). The sample consisted of PBMCs or T cells enriched from blood (not recorded which). The clonotype originates from a woman aged 45-60 years in a cohort exposed to, infected with or recovered from COVID-19 (not recorded which). The CDR3 DNA follows: TGTGCCAGCAGCCCGAGTCCCAGCGGGTCCGAGCAGTACTTC. Its translation: CASSPSPSGSEQYF.